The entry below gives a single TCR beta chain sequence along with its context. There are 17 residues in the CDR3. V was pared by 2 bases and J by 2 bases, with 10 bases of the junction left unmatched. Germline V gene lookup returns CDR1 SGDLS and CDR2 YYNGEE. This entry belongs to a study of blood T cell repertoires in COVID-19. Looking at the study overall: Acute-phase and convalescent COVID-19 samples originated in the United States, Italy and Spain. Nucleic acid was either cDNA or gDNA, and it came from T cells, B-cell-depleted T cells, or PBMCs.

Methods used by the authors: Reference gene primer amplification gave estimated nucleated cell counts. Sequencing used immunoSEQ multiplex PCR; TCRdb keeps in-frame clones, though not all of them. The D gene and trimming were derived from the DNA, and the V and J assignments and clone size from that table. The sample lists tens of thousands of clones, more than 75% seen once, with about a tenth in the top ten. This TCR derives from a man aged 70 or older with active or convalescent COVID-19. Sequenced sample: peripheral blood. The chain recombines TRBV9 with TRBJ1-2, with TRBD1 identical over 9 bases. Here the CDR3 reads CASSVRSGTGRNYGYTF. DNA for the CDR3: TGTGCCAGCAGCGTCCGATCCGGGACAGGGCGCAACTATGGCTACACCTTC.